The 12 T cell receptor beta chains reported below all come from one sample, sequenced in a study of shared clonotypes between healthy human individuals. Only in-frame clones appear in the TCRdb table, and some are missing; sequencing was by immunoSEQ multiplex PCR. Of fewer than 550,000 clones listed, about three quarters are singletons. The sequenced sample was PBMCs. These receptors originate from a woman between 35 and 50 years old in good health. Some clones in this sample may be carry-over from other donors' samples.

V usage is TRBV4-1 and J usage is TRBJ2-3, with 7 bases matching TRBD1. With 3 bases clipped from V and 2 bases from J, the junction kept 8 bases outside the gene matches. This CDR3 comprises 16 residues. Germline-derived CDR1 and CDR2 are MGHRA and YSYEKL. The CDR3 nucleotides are TGCGCCAGCAGCCACTCCGACAGGGTGATCACAGATACGCAGTATTTT. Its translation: CASSHSDRVITDTQYF.

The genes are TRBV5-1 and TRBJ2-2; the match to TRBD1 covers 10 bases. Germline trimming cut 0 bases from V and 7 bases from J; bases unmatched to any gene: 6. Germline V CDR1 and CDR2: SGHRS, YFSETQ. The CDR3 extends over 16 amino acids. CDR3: CASSLAGTGAYGELFF. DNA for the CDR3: TGCGCCAGCAGCTTGGCTGGGACAGGGGCATACGGGGAGCTGTTTTTT. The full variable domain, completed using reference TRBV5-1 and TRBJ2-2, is KAGVTQTPRYLIKTRGQQVTLSCSPISGHRSVSWYQQTPGQGLQFLFEYFSETQRNKGNFPGRFSGRQFSNSRSEMNVSTLELGDSALYLCASSLAGTGAYGELFFGEGSRLTVL.

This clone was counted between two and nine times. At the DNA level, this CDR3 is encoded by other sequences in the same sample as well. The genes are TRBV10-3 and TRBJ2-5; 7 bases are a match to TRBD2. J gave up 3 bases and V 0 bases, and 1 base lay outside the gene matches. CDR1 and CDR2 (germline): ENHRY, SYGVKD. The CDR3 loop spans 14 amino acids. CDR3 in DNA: TGTGCCATCAGTGAGTCGGGAGGGGAAGAGACCCAGTACTTC. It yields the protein CAISESGGEETQYF.

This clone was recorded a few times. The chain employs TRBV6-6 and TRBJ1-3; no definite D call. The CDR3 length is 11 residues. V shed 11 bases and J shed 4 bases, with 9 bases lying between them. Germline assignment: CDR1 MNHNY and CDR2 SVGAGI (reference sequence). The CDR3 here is CACLKGNTIYF. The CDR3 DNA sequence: TGTGCCTGCTTGAAGGGAAACACCATATATTTT.

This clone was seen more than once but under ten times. This chain's CDR3 is CASSYRGGVNTEAFF. The CDR3 DNA reads as TGTGCCAGCAGTTACCGCGGGGGGGTGAACACTGAAGCTTTCTTT. This chain uses TRBV6-5 with TRBJ1-1; tentative D call: TRBD1 (5 bases). V lost 2 bases, J lost 0 bases, and 10 bases lay in between. Germline CDR1 is MNHEY and CDR2 is SVGAGI. This CDR3 has 15 amino acids.

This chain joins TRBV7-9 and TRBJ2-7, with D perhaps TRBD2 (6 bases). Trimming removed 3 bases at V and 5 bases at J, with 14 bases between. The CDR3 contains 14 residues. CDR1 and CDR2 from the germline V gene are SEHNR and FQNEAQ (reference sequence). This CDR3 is CASSFGGARHEQYF. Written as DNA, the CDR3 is TGTGCCAGCAGCTTTGGAGGGGCGCGGCACGAGCAGTACTTC.

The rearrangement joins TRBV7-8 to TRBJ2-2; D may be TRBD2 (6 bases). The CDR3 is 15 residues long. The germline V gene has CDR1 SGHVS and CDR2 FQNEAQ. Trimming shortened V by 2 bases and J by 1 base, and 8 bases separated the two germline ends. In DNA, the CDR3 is TGTGCCAGCAGCTTAAGGCGGGAGAACACCGGGGAGCTGTTTTTT. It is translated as CASSLRRENTGELFF.

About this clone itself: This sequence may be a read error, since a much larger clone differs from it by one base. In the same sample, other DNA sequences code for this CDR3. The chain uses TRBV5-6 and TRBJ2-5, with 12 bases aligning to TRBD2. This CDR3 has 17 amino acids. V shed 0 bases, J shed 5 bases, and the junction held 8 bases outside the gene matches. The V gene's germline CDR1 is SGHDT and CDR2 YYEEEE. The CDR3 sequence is CASSLGLAGVGPETQYF. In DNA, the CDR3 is TGTGCCAGCAGCTTGGGACTAGCGGGGGTGGGCCCCGAGACCCAGTACTTC.

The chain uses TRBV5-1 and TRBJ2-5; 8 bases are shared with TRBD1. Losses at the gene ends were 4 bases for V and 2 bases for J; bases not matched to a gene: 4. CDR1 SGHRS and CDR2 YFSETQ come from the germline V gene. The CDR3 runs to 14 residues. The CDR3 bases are TGCGCCAGCAGCAAGGGACAGGTACAAGAGACCCAGTACTTC. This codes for CASSKGQVQETQYF.

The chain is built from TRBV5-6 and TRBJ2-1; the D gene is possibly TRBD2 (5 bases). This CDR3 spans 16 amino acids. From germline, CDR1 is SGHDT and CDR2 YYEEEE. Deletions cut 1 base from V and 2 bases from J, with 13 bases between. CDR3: CASSLFGGAAYNEQFF. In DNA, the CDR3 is TGTGCCAGCAGCTTGTTTGGCGGAGCGGCCTACAATGAGCAGTTCTTC.

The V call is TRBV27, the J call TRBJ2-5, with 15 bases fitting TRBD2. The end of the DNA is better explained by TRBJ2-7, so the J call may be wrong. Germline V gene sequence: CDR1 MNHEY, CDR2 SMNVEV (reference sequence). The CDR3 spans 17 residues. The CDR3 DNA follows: TGTGCCAGCGAAAGGACTAGCGGGAGGGCGGAGGACTACGAGCAGTACTTC. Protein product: CASERTSGRAEDYEQYF.

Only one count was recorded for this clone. CDR3 sequence: CASSETTGGNQPQHF. The CDR3 coding sequence is TGTGCCAGCTCAGAAACCACAGGGGGCAATCAGCCCCAGCATTTT. The rearrangement uses TRBV18 and TRBJ1-5, with 7 positions matching TRBD1. Germline V CDR1 and CDR2: KGHSH, LQKENI. CDR3 size: 15 residues. V lost 5 bases and J lost 2; bases outside the gene matches: 6.